The TCR beta chain under discussion was sequenced for a study of blood T cell repertoires in COVID-19. Generated by immunoSEQ multiplex PCR, the TCRdb table keeps only in-frame clones and is missing some. The sample lists 350,000 to 500,000 clones; approximately 91% were seen once. CDR1 SGHKS and CDR2 YYEKEE come from the germline V gene (reference sequence). The CDR3 is 14 residues long. The V and J ends lost 4 bases and 9 bases respectively, with 17 bases between them. The sequenced material came from PBMCs or T cells enriched from blood (not recorded which). The chain carries TRBV5-5 and TRBJ1-5, with D uncertain. This sequence originates from a woman under 30 who had been exposed to COVID-19. CDR3 amino acids: CASSPRTEVGPQHF. The CDR3 DNA is TGTGCCAGCAGCCCACGGACTGAGGTAGGGCCCCAGCATTTT.